This passage covers 9 T cell receptor beta chains from one sample sequenced in a study of blood T cell repertoires in COVID-19. Profiled with immunoSEQ multiplex PCR; TCRdb holds only in-frame clones, not every one. The sample shows about 300,000 clones, 75% to 95% of them seen only once. The sample consisted of PBMCs or T cells enriched from blood (not recorded which). Every receptor here comes from a woman between 25 and 40 years old who had recovered from COVID-19.

The chain employs TRBV4-2 and TRBJ1-3; 8 nucleotides align to TRBD1. V lost 0 bases, J lost 3 bases, and 7 bases stayed unmatched. CDR1 LGHNA and CDR2 YNFKEQ come from the germline V gene. The CDR3 runs 17 residues. CDR3 bases: TGTGCCAGCAGCCAAGATCTTGGGACAGGCGGTGGAAACACCATATATTTT. It is translated as CASSQDLGTGGGNTIYF.

This chain joins TRBV6-5 and TRBJ2-3; 13 nucleotides line up with TRBD2. The CDR3 length is 15 residues. The germline V gene has CDR1 MNHEY and CDR2 SVGAGI. V was pared by 6 bases and J by 6 bases, with 6 bases of the junction left unmatched. This chain's CDR3 is CASSPGLAGLDTQYF. CDR3 coding DNA: TGTGCCAGCAGCCCGGGACTAGCGGGATTGGATACGCAGTATTTT.

The gene calls are TRBV11-2 and TRBJ2-6, with TRBD1 matching 7 bases. V shed 1 base and J 0 bases; nucleotides not matched to a gene: 9. The germline V gene encodes CDR1 SGHAT and CDR2 FQNNGV. The CDR3 covers 19 residues. For the CDR3, the DNA is TGTGCCAGCAGCTTAGGGTATCGGGACAGATCCTCTGGGGCCAACGTCCTGACTTTC. The encoded protein is CASSLGYRDRSSGANVLTF.

This clone turned up a few times. V is TRBV11-2 and J is TRBJ2-1; D ambiguous. The CDR3 spans 14 residues. CDR1 is SGHAT, CDR2 FQNNGV, per germline. V was clipped by 1 base and J by 6 bases, with 10 bases between them. CDR3 amino acids: CASSLGILGNEQFF. CDR3 sequence (DNA): TGTGCCAGCAGCTTAGGGATTCTAGGCAATGAGCAGTTCTTC.

CDR3: CASSSAGFSYEQYF. CDR3 in DNA: TGTGCCAGTAGTAGTGCAGGGTTCTCATACGAGCAGTACTTC. This chain links TRBV19 with TRBJ2-7; possibly TRBD1 for D (5 bases). Germline-derived CDR1 and CDR2 are LNHDA and SQIVND (reference sequence). This CDR3 is built from 14 residues. The germline V and J ends were trimmed by 4 bases and 4 bases, with 14 bases remaining between them.

The CDR3 region has the DNA TGTGCCAGCAGCACCAGGACAGGGGGCGGCACAGATACGCAGTATTTT. Amino acids: CASSTRTGGGTDTQYF. The chain combines TRBV9 with TRBJ2-3; 11 bases align to TRBD1. V was pared by 4 bases and J by 1 base, with 5 bases of the junction left unmatched. The CDR3 covers 16 residues. CDR1 and CDR2 (germline): SGDLS, YYNGEE.

The chain uses TRBV7-3 and TRBJ2-7, with D tentatively TRBD2 (5 bases). Germline V gene lookup returns CDR1 SGHTA and CDR2 FQGTGA. Deletions cut 5 bases from V and 4 bases from J, with 12 bases between. The CDR3 covers 13 residues. In DNA form, the CDR3 reads TGTGCCAGCAGCGCGATCGGGAAGTACGAGCAGTACTTC. This gives the protein CASSAIGKYEQYF.

This chain links TRBV7-6 with TRBJ2-7; 7 bases fit TRBD2. The CDR3 loop spans 15 amino acids. J gave up 2 bases and V 1 base, and 5 bases lay outside the gene matches. The germline V gene has CDR1 SGHVS and CDR2 FNYEAQ. CDR3 DNA: TGTGCCAGCAGCTTAGGGGCGGGAGAGACCTACGAGCAGTACTTC. The encoded protein is CASSLGAGETYEQYF.

The chain combines TRBV27 with TRBJ2-7, with TRBD2 as a possible D gene (6 bases). CDR1 is MNHEY and CDR2 is SMNVEV in the germline V gene (reference sequence). The CDR3 extends over 14 amino acids. With 5 bases removed from V and 8 bases from J, the gap between germline ends came to 19 bases. CDR3 loop: CASSAGLPLAQQYF. The CDR3 region has the DNA TGTGCCAGCAGTGCGGGACTCCCTCTAGCCCAGCAGTACTTC.